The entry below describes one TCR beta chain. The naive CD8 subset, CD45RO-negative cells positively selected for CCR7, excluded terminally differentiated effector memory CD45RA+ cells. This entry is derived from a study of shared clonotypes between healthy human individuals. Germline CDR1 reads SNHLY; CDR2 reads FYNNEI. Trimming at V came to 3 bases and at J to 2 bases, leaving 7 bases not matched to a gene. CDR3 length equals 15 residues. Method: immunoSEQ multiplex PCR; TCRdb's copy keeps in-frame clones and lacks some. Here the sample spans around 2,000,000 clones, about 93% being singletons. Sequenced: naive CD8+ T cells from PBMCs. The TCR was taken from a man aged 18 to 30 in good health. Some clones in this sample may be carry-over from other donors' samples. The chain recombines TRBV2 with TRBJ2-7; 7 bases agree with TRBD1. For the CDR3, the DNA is TGTGCCAGCAGTGAGATCTTGGGACAGCCCTACGAGCAGTACTTC. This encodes CASSEILGQPYEQYF.